At least ten counts were recorded for the clone carrying this T cell receptor (beta chain). The CDR3 is 14 amino acids. Trimming stripped 1 base from V and 5 bases from J, with 8 bases between. Germline CDR1 is LGHDT and CDR2 is YNNKEL (reference sequence). The sample originates from a study of T cells in Graves' hyperthyroidism and ophthalmopathy. Uncontrolled infection, other autoimmune disease, pregnancy and lactation each barred patients from inclusion. Diagnosis rested on symptoms, serum thyroxine and TRAb, thyroid ultrasound, and orbital computed tomography. Using RNA transcripts as the source, TCR beta CDR3 regions were amplified. The HTBI primer set drove a first-round RT-PCR of the TCR CDR3. TCRdb ran MiXCR on the multiplex PCR reads and lists one entry per CDR3 protein. The data show around 390,000 distinct CDR3 sequences, with more than 12% seen just once and about 19% held by the top ten.

The sequence derives from a woman aged 25-40 years with Graves' ophthalmopathy. Sequenced: blood. This sequence joins TRBV3-1 and TRBJ2-2; D perhaps matches TRBD2 (5 bases). The CDR3 protein is CASSQAGSTGELFF. The CDR3 DNA sequence: TGTGCCAGCAGCCAAGCGGGGTCGACCGGGGAGCTGTTTTTT.